The clone carrying this T cell receptor (beta chain) was picked up a small number of times. Its cognate antigen is unknown. This record comes from a study of cytomegalovirus exposure and HLA in healthy donors. Primers included in the PCR were 60 Vbeta and 13 Jbeta primers. The protocol was immunoSEQ multiplex PCR, while the TCRdb copy is restricted to in-frame clones and leaves out a portion. The sample lists around 300,000 clones, approximately 70% occurring once. The V end was cut by 0 bases, the J end by 5 bases, with 20 bases between. The CDR3 is 18 amino acids. Per the germline V gene, CDR1 is LNHDA and CDR2 is SQIVND (reference sequence). Overall study results and limits: In a later analysis, donors in an Asian-associated ancestry cluster reportedly had fewer N-insertions in productive TCRs than the cohort mean. Data from an earlier analysis indicated that most TCR beta V segments were productive either about 87% or about 30% of the time. A later analysis revealed that TCR association rates differed between HLA loci, peaking at DRB1 and bottoming out at HLA-C.

The TCR originated in a female donor in good health and CMV-seronegative. Input material: PBMCs. This chain connects TRBV19 to TRBJ1-5, with D perhaps matching TRBD1 (6 bases). The CDR3 nucleotides are TGTGCCAGTAGTATAGATATTATAAGGGGGAGGGGGTATCAGCCCCAGCATTTT. It encodes CASSIDIIRGRGYQPQHF.